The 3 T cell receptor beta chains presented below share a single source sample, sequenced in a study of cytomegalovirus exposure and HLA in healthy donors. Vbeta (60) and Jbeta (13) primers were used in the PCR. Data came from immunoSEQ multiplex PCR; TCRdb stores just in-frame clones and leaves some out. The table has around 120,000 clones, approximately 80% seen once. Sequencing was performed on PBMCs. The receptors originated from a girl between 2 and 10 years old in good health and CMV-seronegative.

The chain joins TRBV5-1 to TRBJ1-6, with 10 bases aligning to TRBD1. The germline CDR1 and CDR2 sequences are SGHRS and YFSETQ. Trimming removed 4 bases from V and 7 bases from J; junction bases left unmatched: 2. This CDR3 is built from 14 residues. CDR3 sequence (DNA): TGCGCCAGCAGCGCGGGACAGGGGAATTCACCCCTCCACTTT. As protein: CASSAGQGNSPLHF.

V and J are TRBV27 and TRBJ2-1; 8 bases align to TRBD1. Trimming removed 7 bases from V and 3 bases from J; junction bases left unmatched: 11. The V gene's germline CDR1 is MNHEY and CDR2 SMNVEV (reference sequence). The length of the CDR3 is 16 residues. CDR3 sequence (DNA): TGTGCCAGCACCCCCACCGACAGGGGCCACTACAATGAGCAGTTCTTC. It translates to CASTPTDRGHYNEQFF.

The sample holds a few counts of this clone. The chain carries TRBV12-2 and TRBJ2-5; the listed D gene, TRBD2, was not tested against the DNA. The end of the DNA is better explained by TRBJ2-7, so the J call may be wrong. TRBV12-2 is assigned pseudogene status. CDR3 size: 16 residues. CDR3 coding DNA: TGTGCAAGTCGCTTAATTCCGGCGGCGGGTGACTACGAGCAGTACTTC. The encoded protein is CASRLIPAAGDYEQYF.